The 6 T cell receptor beta chains listed next were all sequenced from one sample in a study of Ad26.COV2.S vaccination and SARS-CoV-2 variants. The sample's treatment: roughly 20 received Ad26.COV2.S at low or high dose, single or two shots; 5 received placebo; per-sample allocation not given. Collection of the samples took place on day 63 after the first injection of vaccine or placebo. Only in-frame clones appear in the TCRdb table, and some are missing; sequencing was by immunoSEQ multiplex PCR. The sample records approximately 300,000 clones, approximately 86% being singletons. This material consisted of peripheral blood, taken in a trial of Ad26.COV2.S vaccine versus placebo. These TCRs come from a person aged 18-60 years who received the Ad26.COV2.S COVID-19 vaccine or a placebo.

The chain joins TRBV7-9 to TRBJ2-5; D possibly matches TRBD1 or TRBD2 (5 bases each). CDR1 is SEHNR and CDR2 is FQNEAQ in the germline V gene (reference sequence). The CDR3 is 15 amino acids. V lost 4 bases and J 1 base, leaving 13 bases between the germline ends. CDR3 nucleotides: TGTGCCAGCAGCTACCGGGTGGGGACCCAAGAGACCCAGTACTTC. As protein: CASSYRVGTQETQYF.

This chain links TRBV9 with TRBJ2-7, with TRBD1 identical over 7 bases. The CDR3 totals 15 residues. The germline CDR1 and CDR2 sequences are SGDLS and YYNGEE. The V and J ends lost 2 bases and 2 bases, in that order; junction bases with no gene match: 7. CDR3 sequence reads: CASSVTPGTAYEQYF. CDR3 in DNA: TGTGCCAGCAGCGTTACCCCCGGGACAGCCTACGAGCAGTACTTC.

This chain joins TRBV25-1 and TRBJ2-2; 10 bases are shared with TRBD1. Germline trimming cut 4 bases from V and 6 bases from J; bases unmatched to any gene: 5. This CDR3 is 15 amino acids long. Germline-derived CDR1 and CDR2 are MGHDK and SYGVNS. The CDR3: CASSGGQGIPGELFF. In nucleotides, the CDR3 is TGTGCCAGCAGTGGGGGACAGGGGATTCCCGGGGAGCTGTTTTTT.

DNA of the CDR3: TGTGCCTGGGACTCAACAGGGCAGGGGAACTATGGCTACACCTTC. Translation gives CAWDSTGQGNYGYTF. The J gene is TRBJ1-2, the V gene TRBV30, with D possibly matching TRBD1 (6 bases). Trimming removed 5 bases at V and 2 bases at J, with 18 bases between. Looked up from germline, CDR1 is GTSNPN and CDR2 is SVGIG (reference sequence). The CDR3 has 15 amino acids.

This sequence joins TRBV9 and TRBJ1-3, with TRBD1 matching over 7 bases. Germline assignment: CDR1 SGDLS and CDR2 YYNGEE. The trim removed 0 bases at V and 3 bases at J, leaving 6 bases unmatched. The CDR3 extends over 16 amino acids. In nucleotides, the CDR3 is TGTGCCAGCAGCGTAGGTCTCAGGGGGGTTGGAAACACCATATATTTT. Protein: CASSVGLRGVGNTIYF.

A word on this clone: At one end the junction does not follow the germline gene, possibly because of a read error. The chain links TRBV2 to TRBJ1-2; D gene ambiguous. Germline V gene sequence: CDR1 SNHLY, CDR2 FYNNEI. The CDR3 spans 10 residues. CDR3 DNA: TGTGCCAGCAGTGTTGGATCCCTTATCTTC. It encodes CASSVGSLIF.